The 7 T cell receptor beta chains listed next were all sequenced from one sample in a study of blood T cell repertoires in COVID-19. This table comes from immunoSEQ multiplex PCR, and its TCRdb copy is limited to in-frame clones, with some not included. In the table there are a few hundred thousand clones, 89% of which are singletons. The sequenced sample was peripheral blood. The receptors were gathered from a middle-aged woman who had recovered from COVID-19.

The chain links TRBV2 to TRBJ2-2; D remains unclear. This CDR3 is built from 14 residues. Trimming cost V 4 bases and J 2 bases, with 8 bases left between them. Germline V CDR1 and CDR2: SNHLY, FYNNEI. Written as DNA, the CDR3 is TGTGCCAGCAGTGGGGCAATAAACACCGGGGAGCTGTTTTTT. Translated, it gives CASSGAINTGELFF.

The V gene is TRBV2, the J gene TRBJ1-5, with 10 bases that match TRBD1. Trimming at V came to 7 bases and at J to 5 bases, leaving 5 bases not matched to a gene. This CDR3 comprises 14 residues. Looked up from germline, CDR1 is SNHLY and CDR2 is FYNNEI. CDR3 in DNA: TGTGCCAGCACCCCGGGACAGGGGTATCAGCCCCAGCATTTT. Translated: CASTPGQGYQPQHF. Full variable domain (outside the CDR3, taken from reference TRBV2 and TRBJ1-5): EPEVTQTPSHQVTQMGQEVILRCVPISNHLYFYWYRQILGQKVEFLVSFYNNEISEKSEIFDDQFSVERPDGSNFTLKIRSTKLEDSAMYFCASTPGQGYQPQHFGDGTRLSIL.

The chain is built from TRBV19 and TRBJ1-1; no clear D gene. From germline, CDR1 is LNHDA and CDR2 SQIVND (reference sequence). The CDR3 is 13 amino acids. Trimming stripped 1 base from V and 1 base from J, with 4 bases between. DNA for the CDR3: TGTGCCAGTAGTATAGGAGGGAACACTGAAGCTTTCTTT. Translation: CASSIGGNTEAFF.

This chain joins TRBV9 and TRBJ1-2; unclear D gene. The CDR3 covers 13 residues. Trimming left V 6 bases short and J 6 bases short, with 15 bases between. From germline, CDR1 is SGDLS and CDR2 YYNGEE. CDR3: CASNQEGGHGYTF. CDR3 DNA sequence: TGTGCCAGCAATCAGGAGGGAGGCCATGGCTACACCTTC.

The chain carries TRBV11-3 and TRBJ2-1, with TRBD2 matching over 7 bases. Germline CDR1 is SGHNT and CDR2 is YENEEA. This CDR3 is 16 amino acids long. J gave up 4 bases and V 1 base, and 7 bases lay outside the gene matches. CDR3 in amino acids: CASSLGGSIGYNEQFF. The DNA for the CDR3 is TGTGCCAGCAGCTTAGGCGGGAGTATTGGGTACAATGAGCAGTTCTTC. Filled out from reference TRBV11-3 and TRBJ2-1, the complete variable domain reads EAGVVQSPRYKIIEKKQPVAFWCNPISGHNTLYWYLQNLGQGPELLIRYENEEAVDDSQLPKDRFSAERLKGVDSTLKIQPAELGDSAVYLCASSLGGSIGYNEQFFGPGTRLTVL.

The chain combines TRBV5-5 with TRBJ1-6; D ambiguous. The CDR3 runs to 14 residues. The V gene lost 0 bases and the J gene lost 7 bases, with 8 bases spanning the gap. Germline CDR1 SGHKS, CDR2 YYEKEE (reference sequence). CDR3 nucleotide sequence: TGTGCCAGCAGCTTGGCTCTTTTCAATTCACCCCTCCACTTT. Translated: CASSLALFNSPLHF.

The CDR3 DNA reads TGTGCCACCAGCAGAGGGGAGCAGGTTGGGGCCAACGTCCTGACTTTC. It yields the protein CATSRGEQVGANVLTF. The rearrangement joins TRBV15 to TRBJ2-6, with D possibly TRBD2 on 5 matching bases. The ends were cut back, 1 base at V and 3 bases at J, with 10 bases in the middle. Germline assignment: CDR1 LNHNV and CDR2 YYDKDF (reference sequence). The length of the CDR3 is 16 residues.